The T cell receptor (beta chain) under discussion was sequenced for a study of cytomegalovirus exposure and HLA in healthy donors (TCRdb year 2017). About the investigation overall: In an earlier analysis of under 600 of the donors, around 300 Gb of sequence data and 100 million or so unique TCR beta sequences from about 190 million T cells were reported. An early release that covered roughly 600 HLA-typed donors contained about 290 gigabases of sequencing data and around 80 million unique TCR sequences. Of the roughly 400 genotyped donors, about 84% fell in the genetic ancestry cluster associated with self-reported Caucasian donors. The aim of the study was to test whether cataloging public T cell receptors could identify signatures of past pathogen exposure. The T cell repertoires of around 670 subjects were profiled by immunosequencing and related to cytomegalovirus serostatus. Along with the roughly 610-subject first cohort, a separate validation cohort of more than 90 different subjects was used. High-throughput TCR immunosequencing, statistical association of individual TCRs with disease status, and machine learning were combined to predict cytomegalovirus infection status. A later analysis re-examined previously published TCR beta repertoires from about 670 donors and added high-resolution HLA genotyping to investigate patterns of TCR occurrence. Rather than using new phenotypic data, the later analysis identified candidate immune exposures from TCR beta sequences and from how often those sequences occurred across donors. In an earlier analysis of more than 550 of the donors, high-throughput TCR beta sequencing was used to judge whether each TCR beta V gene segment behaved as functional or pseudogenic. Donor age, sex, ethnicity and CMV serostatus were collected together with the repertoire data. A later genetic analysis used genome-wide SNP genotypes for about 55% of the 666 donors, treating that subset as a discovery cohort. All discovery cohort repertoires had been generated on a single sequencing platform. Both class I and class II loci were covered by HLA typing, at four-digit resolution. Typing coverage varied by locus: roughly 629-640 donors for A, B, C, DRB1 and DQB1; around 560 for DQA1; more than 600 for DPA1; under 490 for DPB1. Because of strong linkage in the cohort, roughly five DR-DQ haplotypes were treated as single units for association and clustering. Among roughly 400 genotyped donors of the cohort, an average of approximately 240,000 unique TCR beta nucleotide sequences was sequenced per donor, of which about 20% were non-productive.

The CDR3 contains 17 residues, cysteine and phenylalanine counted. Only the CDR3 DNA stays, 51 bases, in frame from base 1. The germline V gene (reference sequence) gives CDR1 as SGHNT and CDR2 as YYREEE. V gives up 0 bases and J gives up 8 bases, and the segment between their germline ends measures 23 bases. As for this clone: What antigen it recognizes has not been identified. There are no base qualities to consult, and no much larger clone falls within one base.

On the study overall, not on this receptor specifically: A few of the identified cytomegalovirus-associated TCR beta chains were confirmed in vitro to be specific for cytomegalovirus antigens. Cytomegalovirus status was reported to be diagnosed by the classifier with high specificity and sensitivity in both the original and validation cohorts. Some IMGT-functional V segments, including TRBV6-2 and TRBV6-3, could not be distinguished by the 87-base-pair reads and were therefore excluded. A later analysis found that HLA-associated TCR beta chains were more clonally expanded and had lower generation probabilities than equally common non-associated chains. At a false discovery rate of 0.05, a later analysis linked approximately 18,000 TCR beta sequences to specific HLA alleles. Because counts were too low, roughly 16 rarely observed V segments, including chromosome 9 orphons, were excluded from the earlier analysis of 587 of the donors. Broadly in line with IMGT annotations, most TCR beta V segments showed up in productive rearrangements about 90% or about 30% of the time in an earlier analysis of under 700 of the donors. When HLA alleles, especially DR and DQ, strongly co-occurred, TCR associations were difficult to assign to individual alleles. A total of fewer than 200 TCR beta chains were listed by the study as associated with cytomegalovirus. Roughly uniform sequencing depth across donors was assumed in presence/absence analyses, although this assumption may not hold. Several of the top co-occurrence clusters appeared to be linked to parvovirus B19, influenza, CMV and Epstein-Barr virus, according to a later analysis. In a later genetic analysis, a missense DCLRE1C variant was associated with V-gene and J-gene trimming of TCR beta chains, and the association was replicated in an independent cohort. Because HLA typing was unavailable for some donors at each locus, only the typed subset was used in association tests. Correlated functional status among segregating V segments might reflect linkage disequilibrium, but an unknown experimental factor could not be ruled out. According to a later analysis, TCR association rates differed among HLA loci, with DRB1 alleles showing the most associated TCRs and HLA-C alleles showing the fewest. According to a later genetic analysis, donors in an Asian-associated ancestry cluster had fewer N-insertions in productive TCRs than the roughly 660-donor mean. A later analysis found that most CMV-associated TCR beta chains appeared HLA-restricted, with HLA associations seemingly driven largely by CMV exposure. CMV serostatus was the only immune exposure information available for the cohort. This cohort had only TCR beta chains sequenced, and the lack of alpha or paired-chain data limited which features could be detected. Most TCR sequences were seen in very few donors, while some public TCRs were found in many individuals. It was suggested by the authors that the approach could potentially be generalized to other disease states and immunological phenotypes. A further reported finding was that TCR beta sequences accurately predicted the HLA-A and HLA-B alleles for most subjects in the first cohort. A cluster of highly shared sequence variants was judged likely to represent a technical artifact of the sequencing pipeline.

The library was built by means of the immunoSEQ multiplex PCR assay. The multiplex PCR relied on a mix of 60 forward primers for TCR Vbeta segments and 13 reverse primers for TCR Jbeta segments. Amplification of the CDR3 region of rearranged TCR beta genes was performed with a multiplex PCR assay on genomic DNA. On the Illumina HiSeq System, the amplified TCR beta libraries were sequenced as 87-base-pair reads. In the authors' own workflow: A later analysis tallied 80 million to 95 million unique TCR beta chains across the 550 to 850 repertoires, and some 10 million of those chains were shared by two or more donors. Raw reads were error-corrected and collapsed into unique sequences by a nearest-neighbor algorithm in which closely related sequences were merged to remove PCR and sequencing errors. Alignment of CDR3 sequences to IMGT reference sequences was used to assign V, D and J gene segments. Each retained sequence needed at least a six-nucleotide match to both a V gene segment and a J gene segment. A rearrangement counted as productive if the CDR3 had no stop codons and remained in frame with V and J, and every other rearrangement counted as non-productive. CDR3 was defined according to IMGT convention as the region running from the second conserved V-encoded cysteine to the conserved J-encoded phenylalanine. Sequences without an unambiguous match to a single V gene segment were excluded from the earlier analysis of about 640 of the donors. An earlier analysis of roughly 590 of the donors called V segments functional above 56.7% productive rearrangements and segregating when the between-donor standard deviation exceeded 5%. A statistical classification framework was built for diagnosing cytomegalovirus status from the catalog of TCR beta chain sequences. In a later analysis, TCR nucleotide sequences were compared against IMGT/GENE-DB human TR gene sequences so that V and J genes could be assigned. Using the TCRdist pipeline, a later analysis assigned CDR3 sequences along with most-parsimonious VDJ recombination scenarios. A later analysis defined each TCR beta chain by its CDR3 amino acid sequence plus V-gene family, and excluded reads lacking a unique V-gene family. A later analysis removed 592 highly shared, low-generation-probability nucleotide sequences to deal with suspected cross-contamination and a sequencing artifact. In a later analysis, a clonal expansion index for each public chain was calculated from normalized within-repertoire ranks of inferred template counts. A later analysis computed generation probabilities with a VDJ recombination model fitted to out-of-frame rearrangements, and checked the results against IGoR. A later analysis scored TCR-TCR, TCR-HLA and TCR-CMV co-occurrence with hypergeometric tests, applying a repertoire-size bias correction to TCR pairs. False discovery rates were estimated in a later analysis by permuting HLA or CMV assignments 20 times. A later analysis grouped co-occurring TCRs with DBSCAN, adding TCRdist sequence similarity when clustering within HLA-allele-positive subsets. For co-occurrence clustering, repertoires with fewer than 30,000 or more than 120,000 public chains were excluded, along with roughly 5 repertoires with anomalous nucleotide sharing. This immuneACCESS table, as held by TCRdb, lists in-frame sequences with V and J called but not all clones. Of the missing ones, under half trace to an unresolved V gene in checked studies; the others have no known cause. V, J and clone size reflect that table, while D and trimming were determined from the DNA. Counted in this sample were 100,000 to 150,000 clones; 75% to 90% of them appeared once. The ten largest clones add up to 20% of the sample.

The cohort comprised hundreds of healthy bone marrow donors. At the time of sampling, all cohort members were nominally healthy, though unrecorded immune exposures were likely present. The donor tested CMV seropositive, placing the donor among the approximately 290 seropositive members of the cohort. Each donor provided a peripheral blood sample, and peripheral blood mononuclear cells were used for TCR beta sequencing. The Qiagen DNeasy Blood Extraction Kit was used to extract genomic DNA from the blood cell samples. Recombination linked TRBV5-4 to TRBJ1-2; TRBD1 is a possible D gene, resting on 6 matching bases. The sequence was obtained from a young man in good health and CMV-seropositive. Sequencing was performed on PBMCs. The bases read TGTGCCAGCAGCTTGGACCCCGGGACAACCATCGAGGACGGCTACACCTTC. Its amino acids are CASSLDPGTTIEDGYTF.